What follows describes a single T cell receptor beta chain. The antigen it recognizes is unknown. Base qualities are not recorded, but no much larger clone differs from it by a single base. Graves' hyperthyroidism was defined as stable when no progression to ophthalmopathy occurred over 18 months of follow-up. The hyperthyroidism patients were between 18 and 65 years old and newly diagnosed, with a disease duration of less than 2 months. The study excluded patients with uncontrolled infections, other autoimmune diseases, pregnancy or lactation. Diagnoses were established on the basis of clinical symptoms, serum thyroxine and TRAb, thyroid ultrasound, and orbital computed tomography. Ficoll-Paque density gradient centrifugation was used to isolate PBMCs from 9.5 to 10 ml of fresh peripheral blood. Total RNA was extracted with Trizol reagent, and quality was checked on an Agilent 2100 Bioanalyzer. Amplification of TCR beta CDR3 regions was carried out from RNA transcripts. A first-round RT-PCR of the TCR CDR3 used the HTBI primer set with the Qiagen OneStep RT-PCR kit. Libraries were constructed in a second round of multiplex PCR, after which size selection and purification were performed. Sequencing of the libraries was done on an Illumina HiSeq2000 using paired-end 100 bp reads. On the study's bioinformatics: SOAPnuke was used to process the raw data, with reads discarded if the reads contained adapters or uncalled bases, had a mean Phred below 15, or lacked an exact constant-primer or identifier match. COPE v1.2.5 was used to merge the high-quality paired reads, and each unique nucleotide sequence was defined as a clonotype. Clonotypes were aligned to IMGT TRBV, TRBD and TRBJ reference segments using MiTCR v1.1. The analysis included only V-J combinations with a frequency above 0.0001, which together covered 99% to 99.2% of the repertoires. A TCS score was defined as the ratio between F50 (clonal expansion) and ExV (chaos), using BLOSUM62-based TCRdist between CDR3 peptides within each V-J. Welch's t-statistics and random forest reduced roughly 500 V-J features to under 15, which were used in a naive Bayes classifier (R e1071). TCRdb reanalyzed the raw reads on its own, using fastp at Q25 for trimming and MiXCR for clone calling, and kept in-frame beta chains. Rows with a matching CDR3 protein are joined into one entry that keeps the most common DNA and genes. V and J calls and clone size were set by TCRdb, not the authors. This sample has about 740,000 distinct CDR3 sequences in its table, and 12% to 15% of those were observed once. More than 8.5% of the sample is in the top ten clones.

Inclusive of the bounding cysteine and phenylalanine, the CDR3 is 16 residues long. Just CDR3 DNA is preserved here, 48 bases in frame from base 1. The germline V gene (reference sequence) specifies SEHNR as CDR1 and FQNEAQ as CDR2. Compared with germline, V lacks 5 bases and J lacks 5 bases; bases without a gene match: 7. This specimen comes from a study of T cells in Graves' hyperthyroidism and ophthalmopathy (dated by TCRdb to the late 2010s). In the study overall: Peripheral blood was collected at initial diagnosis, before any treatment. A discovery cohort of approximately 100 patients, approximately 45 with Graves' ophthalmopathy and 55 to 60 with stable Graves' hyperthyroidism, was used to find distinguishing TCR V-J signatures. Prospective prediction of ophthalmopathy was tested in an independent validation cohort consisting of roughly 19 hyperthyroidism patients and approximately 16 patients who later progressed to ophthalmopathy. For training and testing, the roughly 97 patients in the discovery cohort were randomly divided in a 7:3 ratio. In several Graves' hyperthyroidism patients, the study also compared T-cell repertoires from thyroid tissue with T-cell repertoires from blood. After blood sampling, hyperthyroidism patients were treated with methimazole at a starting dose of 30 mg daily, and ophthalmopathy patients were treated with high-dose intravenous methylprednisolone. TCR Vbeta CDR3 sequencing of 135 peripheral blood samples (43 ophthalmopathy, around 80 hyperthyroidism and roughly 17 progressor patients) is reported in the paper. General study outcomes and caveats: During validation, the model predicted progression to ophthalmopathy a median of roughly 7.1 months ahead of onset, with around 71% sensitivity and 72.22% specificity. Blood samples also contained most of the expanded thyroid clonotypes (frequency above 0.001), which suggests that blood repertoires may reflect thyroid immune responses. Sample size was not statistically predetermined, and investigators were not blinded to group allocation. A 13 V-J signature model separated ophthalmopathy from stable hyperthyroidism, with roughly 88% sensitivity and 81% to 83% specificity in cross-validation and 80%/75% in testing.

The V and J genes are TRBV7-9 and TRBJ2-1; 12 central bases correspond to TRBD2. The sequencing input was blood. The source is a young woman with Graves' hyperthyroidism. The nucleotides read TGTGCCAGCAGCCCTCGTCGGACTAGCGGGAACAATGAGCAGTTCTTC. This gives the protein CASSPRRTSGNNEQFF.